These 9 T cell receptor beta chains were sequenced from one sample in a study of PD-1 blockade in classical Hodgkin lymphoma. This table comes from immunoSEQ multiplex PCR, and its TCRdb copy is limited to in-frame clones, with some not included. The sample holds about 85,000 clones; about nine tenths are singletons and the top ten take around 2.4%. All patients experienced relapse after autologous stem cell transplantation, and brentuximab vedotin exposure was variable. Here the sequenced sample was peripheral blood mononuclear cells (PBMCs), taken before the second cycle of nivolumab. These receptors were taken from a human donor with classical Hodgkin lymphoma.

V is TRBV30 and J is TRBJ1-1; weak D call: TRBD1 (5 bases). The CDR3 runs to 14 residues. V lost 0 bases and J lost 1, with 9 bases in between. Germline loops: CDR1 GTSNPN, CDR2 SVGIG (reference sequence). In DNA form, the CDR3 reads TGTGCCTGGAGTGTGGGGGTCAAGAACACTGAAGCTTTCTTT. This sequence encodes CAWSVGVKNTEAFF.

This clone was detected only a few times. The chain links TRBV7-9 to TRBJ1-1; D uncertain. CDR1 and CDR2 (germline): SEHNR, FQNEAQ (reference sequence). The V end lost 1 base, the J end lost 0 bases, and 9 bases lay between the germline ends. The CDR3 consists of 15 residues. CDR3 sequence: CASSLGGHMNTEAFF. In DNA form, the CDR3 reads TGTGCCAGCAGCTTAGGCGGGCATATGAACACTGAAGCTTTCTTT.

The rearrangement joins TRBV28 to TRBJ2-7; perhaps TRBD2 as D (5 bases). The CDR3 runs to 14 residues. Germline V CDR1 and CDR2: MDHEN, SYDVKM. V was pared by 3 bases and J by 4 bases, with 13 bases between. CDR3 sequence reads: CASSFGGDWYEQYF. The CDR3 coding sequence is TGTGCCAGCAGTTTTGGAGGAGATTGGTACGAGCAGTACTTC.

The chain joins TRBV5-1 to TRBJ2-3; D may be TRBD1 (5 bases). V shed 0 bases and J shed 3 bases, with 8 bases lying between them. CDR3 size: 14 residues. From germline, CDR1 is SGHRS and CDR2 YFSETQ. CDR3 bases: TGCGCCAGCAGCTTGGACAGGTTTACAGATACGCAGTATTTT. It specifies CASSLDRFTDTQYF.

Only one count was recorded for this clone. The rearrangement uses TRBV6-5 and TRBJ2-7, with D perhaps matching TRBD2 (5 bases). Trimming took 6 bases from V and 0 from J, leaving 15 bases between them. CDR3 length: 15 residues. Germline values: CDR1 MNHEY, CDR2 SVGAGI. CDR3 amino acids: CASRKLTGSSYEQYF. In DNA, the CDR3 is TGTGCCAGCAGGAAATTGACGGGGAGCTCCTACGAGCAGTACTTC.

CDR3 sequence reads: CASSRTDYGYTF. The DNA of the CDR3 is TGTGCCAGCAGCCGGACAGACTATGGCTACACCTTC. This chain connects TRBV14 to TRBJ1-2; D possibly corresponds to TRBD1 (6 bases). V dropped 4 bases and J dropped 3 bases, with 6 bases sitting between them. This CDR3 has 12 amino acids. In germline, CDR1 is SGHDN, CDR2 FVKESK.

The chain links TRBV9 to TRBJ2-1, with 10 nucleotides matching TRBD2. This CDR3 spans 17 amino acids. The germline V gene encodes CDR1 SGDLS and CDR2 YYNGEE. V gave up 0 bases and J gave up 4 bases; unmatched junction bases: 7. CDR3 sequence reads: CASSVGVAGGSYNEQFF. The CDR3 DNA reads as TGTGCCAGCAGCGTAGGGGTAGCGGGAGGTTCATACAATGAGCAGTTCTTC.

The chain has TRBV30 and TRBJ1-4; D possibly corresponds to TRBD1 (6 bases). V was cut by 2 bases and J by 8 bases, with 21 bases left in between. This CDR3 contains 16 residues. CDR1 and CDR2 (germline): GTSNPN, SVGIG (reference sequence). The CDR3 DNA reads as TGTGCCTGGAGTATGGCCGGGCGGGGGCTGGGGGAAAAACTGTTTTTT. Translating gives CAWSMAGRGLGEKLFF. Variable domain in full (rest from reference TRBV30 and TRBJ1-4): SQTIHQWPATLVQPVGSPLSLECTVEGTSNPNLYWYRQAAGRGLQLLFYSVGIGQISSEVPQNLSASRPQDRQFILSSKKLLLSDSGFYLCAWSMAGRGLGEKLFFGSGTQLSVL.

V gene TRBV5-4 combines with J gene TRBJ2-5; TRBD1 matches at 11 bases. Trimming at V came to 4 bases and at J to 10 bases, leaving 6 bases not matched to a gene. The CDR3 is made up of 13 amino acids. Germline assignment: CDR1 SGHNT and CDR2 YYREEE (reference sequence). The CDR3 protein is CASSPWGQGDQYF. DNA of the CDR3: TGTGCCAGCAGCCCTTGGGGACAGGGGGACCAGTACTTC.